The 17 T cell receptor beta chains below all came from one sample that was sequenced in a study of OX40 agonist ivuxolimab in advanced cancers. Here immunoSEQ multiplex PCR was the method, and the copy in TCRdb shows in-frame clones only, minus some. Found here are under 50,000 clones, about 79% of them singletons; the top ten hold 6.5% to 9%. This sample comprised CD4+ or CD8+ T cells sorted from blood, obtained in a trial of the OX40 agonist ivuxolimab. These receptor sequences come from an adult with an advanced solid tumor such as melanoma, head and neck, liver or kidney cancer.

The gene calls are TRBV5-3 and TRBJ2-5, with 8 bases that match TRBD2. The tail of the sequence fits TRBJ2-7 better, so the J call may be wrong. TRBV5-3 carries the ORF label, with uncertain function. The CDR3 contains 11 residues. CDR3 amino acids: CALRGGYEQYF. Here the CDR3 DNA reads TGTGCCCTCCGGGGGGGATACGAGCAGTACTTC.

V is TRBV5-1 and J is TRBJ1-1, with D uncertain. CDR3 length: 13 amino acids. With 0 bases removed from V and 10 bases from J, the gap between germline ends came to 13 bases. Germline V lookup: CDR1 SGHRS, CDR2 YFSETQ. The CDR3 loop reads CASSLEPLRGAFF. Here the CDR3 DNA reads TGCGCCAGCAGCTTGGAGCCGCTGCGAGGAGCTTTCTTT.

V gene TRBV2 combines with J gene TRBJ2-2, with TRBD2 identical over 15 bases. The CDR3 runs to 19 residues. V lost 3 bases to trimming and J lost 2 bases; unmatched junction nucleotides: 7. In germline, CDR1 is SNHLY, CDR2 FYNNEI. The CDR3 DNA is TGTGCCAGCAGTGATACCGGGACTAGCGGGAGGAGAAACACCGGGGAGCTGTTTTTT. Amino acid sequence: CASSDTGTSGRRNTGELFF.

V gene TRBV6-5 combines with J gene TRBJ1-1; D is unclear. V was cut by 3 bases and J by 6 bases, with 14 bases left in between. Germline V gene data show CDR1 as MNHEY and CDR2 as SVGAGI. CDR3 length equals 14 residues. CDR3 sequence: CASSYLGMPAEAFF. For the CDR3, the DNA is TGTGCCAGCAGTTATTTGGGGATGCCGGCTGAAGCTTTCTTT.

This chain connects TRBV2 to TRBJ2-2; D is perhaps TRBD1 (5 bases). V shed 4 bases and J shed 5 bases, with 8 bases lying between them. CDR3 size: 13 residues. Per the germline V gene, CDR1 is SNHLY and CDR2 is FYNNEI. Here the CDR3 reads CASSGGITGELFF. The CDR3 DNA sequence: TGTGCCAGCAGTGGGGGCATAACCGGGGAGCTGTTTTTT.

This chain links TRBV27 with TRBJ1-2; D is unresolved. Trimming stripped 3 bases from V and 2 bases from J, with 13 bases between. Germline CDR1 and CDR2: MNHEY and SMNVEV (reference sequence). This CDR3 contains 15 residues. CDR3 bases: TGTGCCAGCAGTTTTACCCTCGGGTCCAACTATGGCTACACCTTC. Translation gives CASSFTLGSNYGYTF.

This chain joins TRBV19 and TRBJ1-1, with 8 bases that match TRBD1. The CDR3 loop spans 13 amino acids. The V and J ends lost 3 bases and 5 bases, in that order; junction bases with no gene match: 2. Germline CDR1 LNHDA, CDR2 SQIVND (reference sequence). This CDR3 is CASSINRGTEAFF. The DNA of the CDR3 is TGTGCCAGTAGTATTAACAGGGGGACTGAAGCTTTCTTT.

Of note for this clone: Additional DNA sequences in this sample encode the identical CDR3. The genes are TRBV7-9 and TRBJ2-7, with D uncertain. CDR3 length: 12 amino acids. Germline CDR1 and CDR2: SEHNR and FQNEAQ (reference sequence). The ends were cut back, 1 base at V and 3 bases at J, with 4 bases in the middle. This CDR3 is CASSLGSYEQYF. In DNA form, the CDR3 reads TGTGCCAGCAGCTTAGGCAGCTACGAGCAGTACTTC.

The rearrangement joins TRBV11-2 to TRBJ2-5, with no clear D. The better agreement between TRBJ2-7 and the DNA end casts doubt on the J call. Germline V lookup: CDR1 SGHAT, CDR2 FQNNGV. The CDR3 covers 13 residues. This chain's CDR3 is CASSLDLGNEQYF. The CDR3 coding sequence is TGTGCCAGCAGCTTAGATCTTGGAAACGAGCAGTACTTC.

CDR3 in amino acids: CASSLVLTGANSPLHF. For the CDR3, the DNA is TGTGCCAGCAGCTTAGTATTGACAGGGGCGAATTCACCCCTCCACTTT. The chain uses TRBV7-9 and TRBJ1-6; TRBD1 agrees at 8 bases. Germline CDR1 is SEHNR and CDR2 is FQNEAQ (reference sequence). V was pared by 1 base and J by 7 bases, with 6 bases of the junction left unmatched. The CDR3 length is 16 residues.

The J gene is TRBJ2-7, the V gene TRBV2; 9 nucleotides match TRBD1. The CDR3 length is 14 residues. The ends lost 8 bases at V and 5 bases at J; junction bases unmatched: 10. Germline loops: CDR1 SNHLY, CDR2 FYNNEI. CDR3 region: CASLSGTGTNEQYF. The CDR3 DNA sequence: TGTGCCAGCCTCTCCGGGACAGGGACCAACGAGCAGTACTTC. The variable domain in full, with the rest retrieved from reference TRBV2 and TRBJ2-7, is EPEVTQTPSHQVTQMGQEVILRCVPISNHLYFYWYRQILGQKVEFLVSFYNNEISEKSEIFDDQFSVERPDGSNFTLKIRSTKLEDSAMYFCASLSGTGTNEQYFGPGTRLTVT.

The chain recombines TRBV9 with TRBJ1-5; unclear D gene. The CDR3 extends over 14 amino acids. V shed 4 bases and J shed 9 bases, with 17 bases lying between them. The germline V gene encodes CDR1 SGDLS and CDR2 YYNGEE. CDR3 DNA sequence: TGTGCCAGCAGCTCCCGACGGGAAGTCGGGCCCCAGCATTTT. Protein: CASSSRREVGPQHF.

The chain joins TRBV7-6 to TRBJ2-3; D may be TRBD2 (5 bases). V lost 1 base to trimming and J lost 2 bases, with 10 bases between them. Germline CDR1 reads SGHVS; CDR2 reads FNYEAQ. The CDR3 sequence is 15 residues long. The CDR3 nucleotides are TGTGCCAGCAGCTTAGAAGGAGGACTCACAGATACGCAGTATTTT. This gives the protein CASSLEGGLTDTQYF.

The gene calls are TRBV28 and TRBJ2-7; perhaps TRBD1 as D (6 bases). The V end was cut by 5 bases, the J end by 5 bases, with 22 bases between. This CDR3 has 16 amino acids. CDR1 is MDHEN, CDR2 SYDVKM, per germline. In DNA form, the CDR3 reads TGTGCCAGCAGTGTCCCCTTTGCTGGGGGCAGCGACGAGCAGTACTTC. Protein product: CASSVPFAGGSDEQYF.

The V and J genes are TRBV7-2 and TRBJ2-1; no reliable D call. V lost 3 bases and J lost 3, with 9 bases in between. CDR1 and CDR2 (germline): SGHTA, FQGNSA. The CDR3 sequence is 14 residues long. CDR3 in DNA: TGTGCCAGCAGCTTCGAACAGTTCTACAATGAGCAGTTCTTC. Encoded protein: CASSFEQFYNEQFF.

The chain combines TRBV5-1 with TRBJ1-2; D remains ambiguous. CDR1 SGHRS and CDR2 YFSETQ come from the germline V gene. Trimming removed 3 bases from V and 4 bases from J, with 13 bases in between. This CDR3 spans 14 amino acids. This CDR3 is CASSSDGPAYGYTF. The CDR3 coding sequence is TGCGCCAGCAGCTCGGACGGGCCGGCCTATGGCTACACCTTC.

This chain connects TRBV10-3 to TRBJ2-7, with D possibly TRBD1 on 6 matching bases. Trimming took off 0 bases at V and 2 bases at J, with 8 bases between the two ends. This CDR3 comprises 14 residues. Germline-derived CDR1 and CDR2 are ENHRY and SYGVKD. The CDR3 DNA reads TGTGCCATCAGTGAGTCGAGGGGGACCTACGAGCAGTACTTC. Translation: CAISESRGTYEQYF.